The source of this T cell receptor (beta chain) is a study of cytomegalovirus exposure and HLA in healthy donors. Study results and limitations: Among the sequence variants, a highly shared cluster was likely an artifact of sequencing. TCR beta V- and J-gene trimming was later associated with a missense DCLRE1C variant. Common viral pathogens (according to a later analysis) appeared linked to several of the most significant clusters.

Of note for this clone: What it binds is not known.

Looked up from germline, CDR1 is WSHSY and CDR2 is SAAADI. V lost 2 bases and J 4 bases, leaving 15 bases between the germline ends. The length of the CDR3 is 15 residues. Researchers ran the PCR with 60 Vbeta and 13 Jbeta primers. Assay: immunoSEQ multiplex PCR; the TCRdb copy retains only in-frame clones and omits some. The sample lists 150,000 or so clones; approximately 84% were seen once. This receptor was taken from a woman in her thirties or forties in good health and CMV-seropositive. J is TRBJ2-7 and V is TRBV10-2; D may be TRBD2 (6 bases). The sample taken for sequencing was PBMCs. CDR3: CASSETPWAGYEQYF. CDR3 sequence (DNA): TGCGCCAGCAGTGAGACTCCGTGGGCGGGGTACGAGCAGTACTTC.